This T cell receptor beta chain is from a study of blood T cell repertoires in COVID-19. Study information: The origin of the acute and convalescent COVID-19 samples was the United States, Italy and Spain. In each case, the material was cDNA or gDNA derived from T cells, B-cell-depleted T cells, or PBMCs.

Germline CDR1 and CDR2: SGHVS and FQNEAQ. V shed 1 base and J shed 4 bases, with 10 bases lying between them. The CDR3 is made up of 14 amino acids. Original processing notes: Researchers report that nucleated cell counts were estimated from reference gene primer amplification. This table comes from immunoSEQ multiplex PCR, and its TCRdb copy is limited to in-frame clones, with some not included. V and J calls and clone size are as listed in that table; D and trimming were resolved from the DNA. This table holds 100,000 to 130,000 clones, approximately 89% found once. The V gene is TRBV7-8, the J gene TRBJ1-2; no definite D call. Specimen: peripheral blood. The receptor's source is a man between 50 and 59 years old with active or convalescent COVID-19. In DNA, the CDR3 is TGTGCCAGCAGCTTAGTCAATATCGGCTATGGCTACACCTTC. Residues: CASSLVNIGYGYTF. Full variable domain (outside the CDR3, taken from reference TRBV7-8 and TRBJ1-2): GAGVSQSPRYKVAKRGQDVALRCDPISGHVSLFWYQQALGQGPEFLTYFQNEAQLDKSGLPSDRFFAERPEGSVSTLKIQRTQQEDSAVYLCASSLVNIGYGYTFGSGTRLTVV.